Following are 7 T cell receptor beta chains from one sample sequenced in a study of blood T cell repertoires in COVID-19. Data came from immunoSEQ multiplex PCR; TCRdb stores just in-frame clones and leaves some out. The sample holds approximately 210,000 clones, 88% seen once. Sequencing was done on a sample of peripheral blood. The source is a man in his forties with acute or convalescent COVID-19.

The CDR3 coding sequence is TGTGCCAGCAGTTCACCATACGACAGGGGGCGGGGTGGCTACACCTTC. It yields the protein CASSSPYDRGRGGYTF. This chain joins TRBV6-5 and TRBJ1-2; 10 nucleotides match TRBD1. The CDR3 runs to 16 residues. In germline, CDR1 is MNHEY, CDR2 SVGAGI. V was clipped by 4 bases and J by 7 bases; unmatched bases: 12.

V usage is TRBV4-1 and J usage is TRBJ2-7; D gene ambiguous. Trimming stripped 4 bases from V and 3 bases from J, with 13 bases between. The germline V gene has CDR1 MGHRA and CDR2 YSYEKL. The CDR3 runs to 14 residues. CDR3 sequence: CASSRSTGIYEQYF. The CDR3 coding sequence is TGCGCCAGCAGCCGCAGTACGGGTATCTACGAGCAGTACTTC.

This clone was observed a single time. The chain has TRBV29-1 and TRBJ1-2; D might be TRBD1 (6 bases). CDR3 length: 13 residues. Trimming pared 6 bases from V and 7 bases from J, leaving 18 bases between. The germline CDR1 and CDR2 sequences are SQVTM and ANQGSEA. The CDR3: CSVQHVGAGGYTF. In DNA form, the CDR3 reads TGCAGCGTACAGCATGTGGGGGCTGGTGGCTACACCTTC.

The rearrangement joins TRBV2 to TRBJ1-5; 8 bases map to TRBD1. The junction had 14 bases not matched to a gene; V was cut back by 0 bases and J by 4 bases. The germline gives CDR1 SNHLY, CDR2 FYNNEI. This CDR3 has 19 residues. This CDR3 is CASSEAFDRGQEANQPQHF. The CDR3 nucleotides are TGTGCCAGCAGTGAAGCATTCGATCGGGGACAGGAGGCAAATCAGCCCCAGCATTTT.

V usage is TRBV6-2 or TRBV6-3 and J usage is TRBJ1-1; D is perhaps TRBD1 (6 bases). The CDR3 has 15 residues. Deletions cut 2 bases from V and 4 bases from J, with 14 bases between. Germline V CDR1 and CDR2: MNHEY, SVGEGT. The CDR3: CASSYQGGWSTEAFF. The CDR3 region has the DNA TGTGCCAGCAGTTACCAAGGGGGATGGTCCACTGAAGCTTTCTTT.

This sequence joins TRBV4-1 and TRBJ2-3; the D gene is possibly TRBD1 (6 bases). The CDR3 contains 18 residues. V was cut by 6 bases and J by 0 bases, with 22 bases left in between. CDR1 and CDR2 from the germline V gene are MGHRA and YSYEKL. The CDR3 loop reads CASRSKPLQGYSTDTQYF. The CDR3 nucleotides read TGCGCCAGCAGATCCAAGCCCCTACAGGGCTATAGCACAGATACGCAGTATTTT.

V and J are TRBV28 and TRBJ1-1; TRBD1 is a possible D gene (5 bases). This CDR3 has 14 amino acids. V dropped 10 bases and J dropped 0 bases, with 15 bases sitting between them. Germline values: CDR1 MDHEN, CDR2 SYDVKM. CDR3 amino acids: CATLSSGLNTEAFF. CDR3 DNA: TGTGCCACACTTAGCTCAGGGTTGAACACTGAAGCTTTCTTT.